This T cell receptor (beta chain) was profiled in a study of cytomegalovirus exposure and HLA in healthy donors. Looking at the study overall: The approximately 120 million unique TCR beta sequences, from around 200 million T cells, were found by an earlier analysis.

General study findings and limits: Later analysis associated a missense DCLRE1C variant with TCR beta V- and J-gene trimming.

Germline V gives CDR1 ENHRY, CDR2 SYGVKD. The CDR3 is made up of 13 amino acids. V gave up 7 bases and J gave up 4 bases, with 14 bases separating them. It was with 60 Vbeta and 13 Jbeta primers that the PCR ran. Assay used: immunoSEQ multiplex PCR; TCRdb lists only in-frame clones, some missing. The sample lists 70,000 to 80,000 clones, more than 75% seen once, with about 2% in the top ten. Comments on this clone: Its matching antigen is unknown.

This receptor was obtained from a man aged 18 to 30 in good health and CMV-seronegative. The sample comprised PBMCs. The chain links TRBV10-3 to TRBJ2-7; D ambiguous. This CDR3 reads CAIMSSTSYEQYF. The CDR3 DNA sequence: TGTGCCATCATGAGTTCCACCTCTTACGAGCAGTACTTC.